Below are 9 T cell receptor beta chains sequenced from a single sample in a study of blood T cell repertoires in COVID-19. Produced via immunoSEQ multiplex PCR; TCRdb's table is partial and in-frame only. This table holds about 200,000 clones, more than 70% found once. Specimen: peripheral blood. These receptors came from a man in his late teens or twenties with active or convalescent COVID-19.

This clone was recorded only once. DNA for the CDR3: TGTGCCAGCAGTGAAGCCCCGGGACAGGGGTATTCACCCCTCCACTTT. It encodes CASSEAPGQGYSPLHF. V and J are TRBV6-1 and TRBJ1-6, with 10 positions matching TRBD1. CDR3 length equals 16 residues. The trim removed 0 bases at V and 8 bases at J, leaving 4 bases unmatched. Germline V gene lookup returns CDR1 MNHNS and CDR2 SASEGT.

The chain carries TRBV7-3 and TRBJ2-2, with 7 bases aligning to TRBD2. Germline CDR1 is SGHTA and CDR2 is FQGTGA. There are 16 residues in the CDR3. Trimming at V came to 5 bases and at J to 4 bases, leaving 10 bases not matched to a gene. CDR3 protein: CASSPNPSGSTGELFF. The CDR3 DNA sequence: TGTGCCAGCAGCCCGAACCCTAGCGGATCCACCGGGGAGCTGTTTTTT.

V and J are TRBV28 and TRBJ2-7; the match to TRBD1 covers 7 bases. Trimming removed 5 bases from V and 3 bases from J; junction bases left unmatched: 7. CDR3 size: 14 residues. Germline assignment: CDR1 MDHEN and CDR2 SYDVKM. The CDR3 nucleotides are TGTGCCAGCAGTCTTACAGGGGAGTACTACGAGCAGTACTTC. This encodes CASSLTGEYYEQYF.

The rearrangement joins TRBV19 to TRBJ1-6, with TRBD1 matching over 10 bases. The CDR3 runs to 14 residues. Trimming at V came to 5 bases and at J to 10 bases, leaving 5 bases not matched to a gene. CDR1 and CDR2 from the germline V gene are LNHDA and SQIVND (reference sequence). The CDR3 sequence: CASSLDRGPSPLHF. As DNA, the CDR3 is TGTGCCAGTAGTCTCGACAGGGGGCCCTCACCCCTCCACTTT.

The chain has TRBV7-2 and TRBJ2-1; D might be TRBD2 (6 bases). The V and J ends lost 3 bases and 5 bases respectively, with 14 bases between them. The CDR3 contains 15 residues. Germline V gives CDR1 SGHTA, CDR2 FQGNSA. In DNA form, the CDR3 reads TGTGCCAGCAGCTTGGGTCCGGGAGCTGACAATGAGCAGTTCTTC. Protein product: CASSLGPGADNEQFF.

V is TRBV3-1 (or the pseudogene TRBV3-2) and J is TRBJ1-1; the D is unclear. This CDR3 comprises 13 residues. Deletions cut 2 bases from V and 10 bases from J, with 14 bases between. Germline V gene lookup returns CDR1 LGHDT and CDR2 YNNKEL (reference sequence). CDR3 in DNA: TGTGCCAGCAGCCAACTGTCAGCGCCCGGAGCTTTCTTT. Protein: CASSQLSAPGAFF.

The rearrangement links TRBV30 to TRBJ1-1; D remains unclear. This CDR3 region has 15 residues. From germline, CDR1 is GTSNPN and CDR2 SVGIG (reference sequence). V lost 2 bases, J lost 1 base, and 14 bases lay in between. The CDR3 sequence is CAWSLGRVENTEAFF. In DNA form, the CDR3 reads TGTGCCTGGAGTTTGGGGAGGGTCGAGAACACTGAAGCTTTCTTT. Combining the CDR3 with reference TRBV30 and TRBJ1-1 gives the whole variable domain SQTIHQWPATLVQPVGSPLSLECTVEGTSNPNLYWYRQAAGRGLQLLFYSVGIGQISSEVPQNLSASRPQDRQFILSSKKLLLSDSGFYLCAWSLGRVENTEAFFGQGTRLTVV.

This chain joins TRBV5-1 and TRBJ1-1; maybe TRBD1 (5 bases). Germline V lookup: CDR1 SGHRS, CDR2 YFSETQ. The CDR3 covers 15 residues. Trimming left V 0 bases short and J 5 bases short, with 14 bases between. CDR3 amino acids: CASSLEAQGLTEAFF. CDR3 coding DNA: TGCGCCAGCAGCTTGGAGGCTCAGGGCTTAACTGAAGCTTTCTTT.

This sequence joins TRBV27 and TRBJ1-5, with D possibly TRBD1 on 6 matching bases. Germline CDR1 and CDR2: MNHEY and SMNVEV (reference sequence). Trimming pared 2 bases from V and 1 base from J, leaving 12 bases between. This CDR3 has 16 amino acids. The CDR3 loop is CASSLRYQGSNQPQHF. In DNA form, the CDR3 reads TGTGCCAGCAGTTTAAGATATCAGGGGAGCAATCAGCCCCAGCATTTT.